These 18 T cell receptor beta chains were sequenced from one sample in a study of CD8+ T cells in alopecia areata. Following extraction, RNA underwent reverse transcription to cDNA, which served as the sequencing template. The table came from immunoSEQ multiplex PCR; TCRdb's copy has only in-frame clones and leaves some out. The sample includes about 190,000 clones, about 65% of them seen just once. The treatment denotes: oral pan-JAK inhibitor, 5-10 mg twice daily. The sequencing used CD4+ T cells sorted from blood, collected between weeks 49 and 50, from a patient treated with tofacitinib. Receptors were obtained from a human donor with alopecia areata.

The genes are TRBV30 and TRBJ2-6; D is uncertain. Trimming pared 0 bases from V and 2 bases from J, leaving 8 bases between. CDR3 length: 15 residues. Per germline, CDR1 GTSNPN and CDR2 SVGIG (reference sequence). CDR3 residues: CAWSVTYPGANVLTF. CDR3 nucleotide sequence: TGTGCCTGGAGTGTCACGTACCCTGGGGCCAACGTCCTGACTTTC.

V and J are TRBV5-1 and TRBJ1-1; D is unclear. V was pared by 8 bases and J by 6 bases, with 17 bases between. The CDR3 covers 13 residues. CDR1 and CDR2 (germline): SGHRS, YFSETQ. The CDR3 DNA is TGCGCCAGTACGTTTGGACCGACATCTGAAGCTTTCTTT. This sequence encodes CASTFGPTSEAFF.

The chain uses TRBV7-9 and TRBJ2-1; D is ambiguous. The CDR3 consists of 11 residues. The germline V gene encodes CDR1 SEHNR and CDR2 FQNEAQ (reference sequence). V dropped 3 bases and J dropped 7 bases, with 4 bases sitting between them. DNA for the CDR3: TGTGCCAGCAGCTTTTCTAATGAGCAGTTCTTC. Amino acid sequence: CASSFSNEQFF.

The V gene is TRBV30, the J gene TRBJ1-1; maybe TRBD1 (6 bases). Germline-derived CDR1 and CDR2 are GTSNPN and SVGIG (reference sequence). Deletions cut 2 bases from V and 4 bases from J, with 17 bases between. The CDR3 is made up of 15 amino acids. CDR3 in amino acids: CAWSKETGAATEAFF. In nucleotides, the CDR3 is TGTGCCTGGAGTAAAGAGACGGGGGCGGCCACTGAAGCTTTCTTT.

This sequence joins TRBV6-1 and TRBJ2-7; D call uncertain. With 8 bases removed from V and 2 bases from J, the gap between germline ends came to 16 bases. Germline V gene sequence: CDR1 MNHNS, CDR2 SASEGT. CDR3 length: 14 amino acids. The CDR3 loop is CASSPKVTAYEQYF. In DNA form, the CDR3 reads TGTGCCAGCTCACCCAAGGTGACCGCCTACGAGCAGTACTTC.

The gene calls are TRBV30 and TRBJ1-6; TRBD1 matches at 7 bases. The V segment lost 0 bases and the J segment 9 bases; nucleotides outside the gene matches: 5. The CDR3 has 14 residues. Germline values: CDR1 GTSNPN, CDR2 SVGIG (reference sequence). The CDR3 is CAWSVDRVGSPLHF. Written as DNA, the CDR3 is TGTGCCTGGAGTGTTGACAGGGTGGGTTCACCCCTCCACTTT. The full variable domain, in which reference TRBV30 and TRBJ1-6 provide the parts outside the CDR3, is SQTIHQWPATLVQPVGSPLSLECTVEGTSNPNLYWYRQAAGRGLQLLFYSVGIGQISSEVPQNLSASRPQDRQFILSSKKLLLSDSGFYLCAWSVDRVGSPLHFGNGTRLTVT.

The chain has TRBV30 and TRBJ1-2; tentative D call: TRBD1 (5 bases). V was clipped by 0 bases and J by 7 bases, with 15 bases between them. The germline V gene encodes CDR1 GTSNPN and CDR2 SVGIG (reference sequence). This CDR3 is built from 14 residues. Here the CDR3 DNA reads TGTGCCTGGAGTGTACGGGGGGGAACGATTGGCTACACCTTC. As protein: CAWSVRGGTIGYTF. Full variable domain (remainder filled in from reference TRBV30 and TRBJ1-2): SQTIHQWPATLVQPVGSPLSLECTVEGTSNPNLYWYRQAAGRGLQLLFYSVGIGQISSEVPQNLSASRPQDRQFILSSKKLLLSDSGFYLCAWSVRGGTIGYTFGSGTRLTVV.

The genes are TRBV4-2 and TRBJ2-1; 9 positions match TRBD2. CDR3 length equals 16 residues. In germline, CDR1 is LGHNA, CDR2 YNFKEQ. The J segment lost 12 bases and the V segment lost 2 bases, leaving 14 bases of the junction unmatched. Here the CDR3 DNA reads TGTGCCAGCAGCCAACCAAGCGGGAGGCCTAATGAGAGGCAGTTCTTC. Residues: CASSQPSGRPNERQFF.

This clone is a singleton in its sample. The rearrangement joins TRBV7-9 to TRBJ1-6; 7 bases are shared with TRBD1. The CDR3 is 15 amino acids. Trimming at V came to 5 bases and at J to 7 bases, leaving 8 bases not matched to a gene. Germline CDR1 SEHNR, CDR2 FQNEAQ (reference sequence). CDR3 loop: CASSKQGQGNSPLHF. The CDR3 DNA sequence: TGTGCCAGCAGCAAACAGGGGCAGGGGAATTCACCCCTCCACTTT.

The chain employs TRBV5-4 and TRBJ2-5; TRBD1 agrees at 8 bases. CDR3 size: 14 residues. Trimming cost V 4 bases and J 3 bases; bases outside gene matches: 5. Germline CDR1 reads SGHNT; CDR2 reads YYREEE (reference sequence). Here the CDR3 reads CASSGTGQEETQYF. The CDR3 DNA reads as TGTGCCAGCAGCGGGACAGGACAAGAAGAGACCCAGTACTTC.

The CDR3 loop reads CASSQALARPDTQYF. The CDR3 DNA is TGCGCCAGCAGCCAGGCCCTGGCTCGTCCAGATACGCAGTATTTT. The chain has TRBV4-3 and TRBJ2-3, with D unresolved. CDR3 length: 15 amino acids. With 3 bases removed from V and 4 bases from J, the gap between germline ends came to 14 bases. Germline CDR1 LGHNA, CDR2 YSLEER.

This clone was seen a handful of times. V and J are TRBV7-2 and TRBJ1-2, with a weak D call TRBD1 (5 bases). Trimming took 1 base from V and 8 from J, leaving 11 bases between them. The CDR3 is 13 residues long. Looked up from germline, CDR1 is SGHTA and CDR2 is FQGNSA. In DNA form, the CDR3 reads TGTGCCAGCAGCTTAGGGCCAGGGACCGGCTACACCTTC. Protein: CASSLGPGTGYTF.

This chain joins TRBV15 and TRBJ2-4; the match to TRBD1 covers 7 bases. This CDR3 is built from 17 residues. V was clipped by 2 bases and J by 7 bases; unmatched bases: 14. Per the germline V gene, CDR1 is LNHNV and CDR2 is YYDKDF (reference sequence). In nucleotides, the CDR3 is TGTGCCACCAGCAGACGATTACAGGGGAGAGCGTCGAACATTCAGTACTTC. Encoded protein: CATSRRLQGRASNIQYF.

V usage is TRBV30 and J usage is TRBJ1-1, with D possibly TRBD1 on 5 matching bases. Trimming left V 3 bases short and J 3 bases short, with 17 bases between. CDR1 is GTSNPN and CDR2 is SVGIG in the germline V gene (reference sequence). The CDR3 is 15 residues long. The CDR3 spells CAWSRRRTGDTEAFF. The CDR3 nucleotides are TGTGCCTGGAGCCGAAGACGGACGGGGGACACTGAAGCTTTCTTT.

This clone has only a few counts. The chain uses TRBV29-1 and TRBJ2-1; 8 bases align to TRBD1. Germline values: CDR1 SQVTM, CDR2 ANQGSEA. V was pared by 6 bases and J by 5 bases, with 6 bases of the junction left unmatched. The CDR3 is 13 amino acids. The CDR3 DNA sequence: TGCAGCGTGGCCGGACAGGGAAACAATGAGCAGTTCTTC. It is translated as CSVAGQGNNEQFF.

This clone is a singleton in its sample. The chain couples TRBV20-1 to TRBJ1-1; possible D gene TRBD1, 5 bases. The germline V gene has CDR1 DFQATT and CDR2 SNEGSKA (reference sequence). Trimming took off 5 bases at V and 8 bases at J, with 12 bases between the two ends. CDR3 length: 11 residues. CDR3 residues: CSAASRQEAFF. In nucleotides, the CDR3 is TGCAGTGCTGCCTCTCGACAGGAAGCTTTCTTT.

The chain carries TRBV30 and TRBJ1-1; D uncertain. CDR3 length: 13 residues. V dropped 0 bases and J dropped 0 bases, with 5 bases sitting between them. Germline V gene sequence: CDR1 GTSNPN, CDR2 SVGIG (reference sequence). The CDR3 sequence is CAWSVWVNTEAFF. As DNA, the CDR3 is TGTGCCTGGAGTGTATGGGTGAACACTGAAGCTTTCTTT.

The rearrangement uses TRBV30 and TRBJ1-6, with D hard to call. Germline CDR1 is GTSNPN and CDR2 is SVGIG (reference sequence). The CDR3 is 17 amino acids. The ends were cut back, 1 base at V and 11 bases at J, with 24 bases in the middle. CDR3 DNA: TGTGCCTGGAGTGCAACCGGTCGTCTATTAATCGGGGCACCCCTCCACTTT. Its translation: CAWSATGRLLIGAPLHF.